What follows are 4 T cell receptor beta chains derived from one specimen sequenced in a study of blood T cell repertoires in COVID-19. Some clones are missing from TCRdb's copy, which holds only in-frame ones; the method was immunoSEQ multiplex PCR. The sample lists under 400,000 clones, around 87% occurring once. Sequencing input: peripheral blood. These receptor sequences come from a woman aged 25 to 39 with COVID-19, enrolled during active disease.

The J gene is TRBJ2-1, the V gene TRBV14; 9 nucleotides align to TRBD2. The CDR3 length is 18 residues. The trim removed 7 bases at V and 0 bases at J, leaving 13 bases unmatched. Germline V gene sequence: CDR1 SGHDN, CDR2 FVKESK. The CDR3 here is CASNHPSGAPNSYNEQFF. Here the CDR3 DNA reads TGTGCCAGCAATCATCCTAGCGGGGCTCCTAACTCCTACAATGAGCAGTTCTTC.

The chain carries TRBV5-1 and TRBJ2-1; D is unclear. This CDR3 is built from 15 residues. The germline V and J ends were trimmed by 2 bases and 5 bases, with 14 bases remaining between them. CDR1 is SGHRS, CDR2 YFSETQ, per germline. CDR3 residues: CASSFGFDYNNEQFF. CDR3 bases: TGCGCCAGCAGCTTCGGGTTCGATTATAACAATGAGCAGTTCTTC.

This chain uses TRBV4-1 with TRBJ2-1; 8 nucleotides line up with TRBD1. V was pared by 6 bases and J by 5 bases, with 12 bases of the junction left unmatched. The length of the CDR3 is 16 residues. The germline gives CDR1 MGHRA, CDR2 YSYEKL. The CDR3, as DNA: TGCGCCAGCAGTGTGTCCGGGACAGGCAGTAACAATGAGCAGTTCTTC. Protein: CASSVSGTGSNNEQFF.

The V gene is TRBV3-1 (or the pseudogene TRBV3-2), the J gene TRBJ2-1; 8 nucleotides agree with TRBD1. The CDR3 length is 16 residues. CDR1 and CDR2 (germline): LGHDT, YNNKEL (reference sequence). The J segment lost 3 bases and the V segment lost 0 bases, leaving 4 bases of the junction unmatched. DNA for the CDR3: TGTGCCAGCAGCCAAGAGGGACAGGTGATCTACAATGAGCAGTTCTTC. Translated, it gives CASSQEGQVIYNEQFF.